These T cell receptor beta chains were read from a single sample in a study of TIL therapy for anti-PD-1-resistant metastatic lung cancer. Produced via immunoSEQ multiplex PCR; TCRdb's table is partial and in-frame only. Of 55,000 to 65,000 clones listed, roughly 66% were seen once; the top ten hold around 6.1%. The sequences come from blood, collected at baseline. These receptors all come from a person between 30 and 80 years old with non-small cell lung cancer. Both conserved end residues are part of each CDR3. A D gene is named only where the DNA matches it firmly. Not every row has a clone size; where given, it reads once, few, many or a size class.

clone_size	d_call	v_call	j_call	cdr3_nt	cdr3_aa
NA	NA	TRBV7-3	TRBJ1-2	TGTGCCAGCAGCTTTCGGGGGGCAACTGGCTACACCTTC	CASSFRGATGYTF
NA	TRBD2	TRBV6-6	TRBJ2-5	TGTGCCAGCAGTCCTTGGCGGGAGGGGTTTATGGAGACCCAGTACTTC	CASSPWREGFMETQYF
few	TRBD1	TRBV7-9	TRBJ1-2	TGTGCCAGCAGCGCGGGACAGGGGGCTTGGTATGGCTACACCTTC	CASSAGQGAWYGYTF
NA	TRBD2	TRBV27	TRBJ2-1	TGTGCCAGCAGTGGCTTTTCTAGCGGGAGTCCCTACAATGAGCAGTTCTTC	CASSGFSSGSPYNEQFF
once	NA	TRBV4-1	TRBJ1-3	TGCGCCAGCAGCCAAGCCCTCCGAAACTCTGGAAACACCATATATTTT	CASSQALRNSGNTIYF
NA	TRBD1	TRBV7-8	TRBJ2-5	TGTGCCAGCAGCTTCAGCAACCCGGGACAGGGATCGGAGACCCAGTACTTC	CASSFSNPGQGSETQYF
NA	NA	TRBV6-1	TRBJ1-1	TGTGCCAGCTCGATGACAGGGAACACTGAAGCTTTCTTT	CASSMTGNTEAFF
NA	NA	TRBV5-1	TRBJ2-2	TGCGCCAGCAGCTTGCGTTCACGCCCGCCGGGGACCGATGTCATCGGGGAGCTGTTTTTT	CASSLRSRPPGTDVIGELFF
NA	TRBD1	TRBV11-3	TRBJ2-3	TGTGCCAGCAGCACACACAGGGGTACAGATACGCAGTATTTT	CASSTHRGTDTQYF
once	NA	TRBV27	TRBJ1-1	TGTGCCAGCACCTTAGAAGGGGTACCAACTGAAGCTTTCTTT	CASTLEGVPTEAFF
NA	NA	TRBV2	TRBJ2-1	TGTGCCAGCAGTGATTACGAGTCTCGGGACTCCCTCTTC	CASSDYESRDSLF
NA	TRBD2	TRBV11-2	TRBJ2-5	TGTGCCAGCAGATTAGGGGCTAGCGGGAGTATGGGGGGGACCCAGTACTTC	CASRLGASGSMGGTQYF
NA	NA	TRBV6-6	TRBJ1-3	TGTGCCAGCAAGGACGAAAGTAGAAACACCATATATTTT	CASKDESRNTIYF
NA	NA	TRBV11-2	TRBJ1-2	TGTGCCAGCAGCTTAGGAGTAAACTATGGCTACACCTTC	CASSLGVNYGYTF
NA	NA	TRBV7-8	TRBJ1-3	TGTGCCAGCAGCTTAAGCCCGGGGACCTACTCTGGAAACACCATATATTTT	CASSLSPGTYSGNTIYF
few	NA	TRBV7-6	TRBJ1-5	TGTGCCAGCAGCTTACTACCCCAGACCCGGGCGGATCAGCCCCAGCATTTT	CASSLLPQTRADQPQHF
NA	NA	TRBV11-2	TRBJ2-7	TGTGCCAGCAGCGGCGACAGGACCTACGAGCAGTACTTC	CASSGDRTYEQYF
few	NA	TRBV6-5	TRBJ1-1	TGTGCCAGCAGTTATAGGGGGAACAGTGTCACTGAAGCTTTCTTT	CASSYRGNSVTEAFF
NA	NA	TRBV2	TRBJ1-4	TGTGCCAGCACGCGAGGACCTAATGAAAAACTGTTTTTT	CASTRGPNEKLFF
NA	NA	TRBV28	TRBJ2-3	TGTGCCAGCAGTTTACGGGGCCACAACCCCACAGATACGCAGTATTTT	CASSLRGHNPTDTQYF
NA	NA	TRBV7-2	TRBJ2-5	TGTGCCAGCAGCACACAGCGGGAGACCCAGTACTTC	CASSTQRETQYF
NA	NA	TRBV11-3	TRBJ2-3	TGTGCCAGCAGCTTAGGGGGGGCTTCTGACGGGGATACGCAGTATTTT	CASSLGGASDGDTQYF
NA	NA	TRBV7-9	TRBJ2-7	TGTGCCAGCAGCTCAATTACAGGGCTTGCCTACGAGCAGTACTTC	CASSSITGLAYEQYF
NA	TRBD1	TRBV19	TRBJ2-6	TGTGCCAGTAGTATCCGGACAGGGGGCTTAGGGGCCAACGTCCTGACTTTC	CASSIRTGGLGANVLTF
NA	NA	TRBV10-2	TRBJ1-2	TGCGCCAGCAGTATGGTTAACTATGGCTACACCTTC	CASSMVNYGYTF
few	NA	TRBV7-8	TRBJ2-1	TGTGCCAGCAGCTTAGTGGTAGCGAGTGAGCAGTTCTTC	CASSLVVASEQFF
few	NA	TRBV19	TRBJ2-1	TGTGCCAGTAGTATCGGTTCCGGGATCGGGGAGCAGTTCTTC	CASSIGSGIGEQFF
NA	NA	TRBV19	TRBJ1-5	TGTGCCAGTAGTATAGATCACAGGGTGGGCAATCAGCCCCAGCATTTT	CASSIDHRVGNQPQHF
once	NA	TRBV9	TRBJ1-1	TGTGCCAGCAGCGTAGGGGTTATGAGTTCCGGTCTGAACACTGAAGCTTTCTTT	CASSVGVMSSGLNTEAFF
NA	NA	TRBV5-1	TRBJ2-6	TGCGCCAGCAGCTTGGGGCGAGCTGGGGCCAACGTCCTGACTTTC	CASSLGRAGANVLTF
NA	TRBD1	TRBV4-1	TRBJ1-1	TGCGCCAGCAACCTCGAGGGGGCCCTCAACACTGAAGCTTTCTTT	CASNLEGALNTEAFF
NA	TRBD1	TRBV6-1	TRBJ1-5	TGTGCCAGCAGGTCCGGGACAGTCCAGCCCCAGCATTTT	CASRSGTVQPQHF
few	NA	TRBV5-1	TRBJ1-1	TGCGCCAGCAGCGCGGACGGGACGGCGGGCACTGAAGCTTTCTTT	CASSADGTAGTEAFF
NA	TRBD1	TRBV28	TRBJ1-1	TGTGCCAGCAGGTTACAGGGGAGCGCGGGGCATTGGACTGAAGCTTTCTTT	CASRLQGSAGHWTEAFF
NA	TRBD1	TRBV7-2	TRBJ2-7	TGTGCCAGCAGCTTAGGACAGGGGGCCTACGAGCAGTACTTC	CASSLGQGAYEQYF
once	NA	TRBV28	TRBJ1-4	TGTGCCAGCGGGGGGGCGAGTGAAAAACTGTTTTTT	CASGGASEKLFF
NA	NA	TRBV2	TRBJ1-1	TGTGCCAGCACTACGGACATGAACACTGAAGCTTTCTTT	CASTTDMNTEAFF
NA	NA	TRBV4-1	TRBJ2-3	TGCGCCAGCAGCCAAGAAGGCGGGGCAACTAGCACAGATACGCAGTATTTT	CASSQEGGATSTDTQYF
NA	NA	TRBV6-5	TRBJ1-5	TGTGCCAGCAGTTACGAGACAGTCTATCAGCCCCAGCATTTT	CASSYETVYQPQHF
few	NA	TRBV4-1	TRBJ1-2	TGCGCCAGCAGCCTCGGGACCTATGGCTACACCTTC	CASSLGTYGYTF
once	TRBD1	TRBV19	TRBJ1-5	TGTGCCACAGGGGGAATACAGGGGGATCAGCCCCAGCATTTT	CATGGIQGDQPQHF
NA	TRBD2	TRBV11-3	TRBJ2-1	TGTGCCAGCAGCCAGCCACTAGCGACCGTAAACTACAATGAGCAGTTCTTC	CASSQPLATVNYNEQFF
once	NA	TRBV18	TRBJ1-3	TGTGCCAGCTCGCCAGCTAGGACGGCCTCTGGAAACACCATATATTTT	CASSPARTASGNTIYF
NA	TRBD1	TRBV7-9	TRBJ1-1	TGTGCCAGCAGCTCCGACAGGGGGGAAGCTTTCTTT	CASSSDRGEAFF
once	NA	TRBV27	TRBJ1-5	TGTGCCAGCAGTTTATCGTGGGGTAACAATCAGCCCCAGCATTTT	CASSLSWGNNQPQHF
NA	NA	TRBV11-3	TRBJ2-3	TGTGCCAGCACCCAGGGAGGGGGCTGGGCGCAGTATTTT	CASTQGGGWAQYF
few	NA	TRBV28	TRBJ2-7	TGTGCCAGCAGTGGGGTAGGGGTGGGGACCTACGAGCAGTACTTC	CASSGVGVGTYEQYF
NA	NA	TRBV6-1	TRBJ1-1	TGTGCCAGCAGTGAGGTCGGGACAGAAGCTTTCTTT	CASSEVGTEAFF
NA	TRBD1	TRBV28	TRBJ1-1	TGTGCCAGCAGTACGGCCGGGACAGGGGTTGAAGCTTTCTTT	CASSTAGTGVEAFF
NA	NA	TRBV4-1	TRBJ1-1	TGCGCCAGCACGAAGAATAGGGACATAACGGAAACTGAAGCTTTCTTT	CASTKNRDITETEAFF
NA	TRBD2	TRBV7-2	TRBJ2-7	TGTGCCAGCAGCGTCGCTAGCGGGGTTTACGAGCAGTACTTC	CASSVASGVYEQYF
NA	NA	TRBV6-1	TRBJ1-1	TGTGCCAGCACGAGGTATGGGGCGAACACTGAAGCTTTCTTT	CASTRYGANTEAFF
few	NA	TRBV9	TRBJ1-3	TGTGCCAGCTCAACCAGCTCTGGAAACACCATATATTTT	CASSTSSGNTIYF